These T cell receptor beta chains were read from a single sample in a study of T cells in localized non-small cell lung cancer. TCRdb keeps only in-frame clones here, not all; method: immunoSEQ multiplex PCR. The data contain more than 30,000 clones, roughly 86% of them singletons. Sample: peripheral blood mononuclear cells, taken before any cancer treatment. All receptors derive from a woman aged 40 to 75 with stage III lung adenocarcinoma. Both conserved end residues are part of each CDR3. D genes are given only for firm matches. Only part of the rows carry a size: once, few, many, or a class if the clone is expanded.

J gene,V gene,clone size,D gene,CDR3 DNA,CDR3 protein
TRBJ2-7,TRBV6-6,NA,TRBD2,TGTGCCAGCAGCTCGGGACTAGCGGAGATCTACGAGCAGTACTTC,CASSSGLAEIYEQYF
TRBJ2-5,TRBV7-3,NA,TRBD2,TGCGCCAGCAGCCTACTAGCGGGAGAGCAAGAGACCCAGTACTTC,CASSLLAGEQETQYF
TRBJ1-5,TRBV21-1,NA,NA,TGTGCCAGCAGCAAAGCGCTCCGGGACGTGTGCAATCAGCCCCAGCATTTT,CASSKALRDVCNQPQHF
TRBJ2-2,TRBV10-2,NA,NA,TGCGCCAGCAGTGAAGGGCCCAACACCGGGGAGCTGTTTTTT,CASSEGPNTGELFF
TRBJ1-4,TRBV7-2,NA,NA,TGTGCCAGCAGCCCGTCTGGAGTAAAGGAAAAACTGTTTTTT,CASSPSGVKEKLFF
TRBJ1-1,TRBV5-6,NA,NA,TGTGCCAGCAGCTTGGTCTCAGGGCTGAACACTGAAGCTTTCTTT,CASSLVSGLNTEAFF
TRBJ2-3,TRBV29-1,NA,NA,TGCAGCGTTGGGGACTTTGGGGCAGATACGCAGTATTTT,CSVGDFGADTQYF
TRBJ2-7,TRBV7-8,NA,NA,TGTGCCAGCAGCTTAGCTACTAGTTCTTCCGAGCAGTACTTC,CASSLATSSSEQYF
TRBJ2-3,TRBV7-2,NA,TRBD2,TGTGCCAGCAGCCCAGCGGGAGGGCCCGGAAGCACAGATACGCAGTATTTT,CASSPAGGPGSTDTQYF
TRBJ2-1,TRBV5-4,NA,NA,TGTGCCAGCAGCCAAGGGACGGGGCCCTACAATGAGCAGTTCTTC,CASSQGTGPYNEQFF
TRBJ2-2,TRBV28,once,TRBD2,TGTGCCAGCAGCCTATACGGGACGGGGGGGACCGGGGAGCTGTTTTTT,CASSLYGTGGTGELFF
TRBJ1-5,TRBV7-8,NA,NA,TGTGCCAGCAGCCCCTCGGAGGGCTTGAATCAGCCCCAGCATTTT,CASSPSEGLNQPQHF
TRBJ1-3,TRBV21-1,few,NA,TGTGCCAGCAGCACTGCTCCGGGACAGGGGGAAAACACCATATATTTT,CASSTAPGQGENTIYF
TRBJ1-2,TRBV5-1,NA,NA,TGCGCCAGCAGCTTGACAGGCTATGGCTACACCTTC,CASSLTGYGYTF
TRBJ1-5,TRBV6-5,NA,NA,TGTGCCAGCAGTTACGGAGGACCCGGGGGCAATCAGCCCCAGCATTTT,CASSYGGPGGNQPQHF
TRBJ1-1,TRBV29-1,NA,TRBD1,TGCAGCGTTGTTAGACAGGGCGGAACTGAAGCTTTCTTT,CSVVRQGGTEAFF
TRBJ2-2,TRBV4-1,NA,NA,TGCGCCAGCAGCCATGGGACGGTGAACACCGGGGAGCTGTTTTTT,CASSHGTVNTGELFF
TRBJ2-5,TRBV2,NA,TRBD1,TGTGCCAGCAGTGAACGGACAGGGAAGGAGACCCAGTACTTC,CASSERTGKETQYF
TRBJ2-7,TRBV14,once,NA,TGTGCCAGCAGCCAAGATCTGCAGTCCTACGAGCAGTACTTC,CASSQDLQSYEQYF
TRBJ2-2,TRBV7-2,NA,NA,TGTGCCAGCAGCTTAGTAACAGGGAACACCGGGGAGCTGTTTTTT,CASSLVTGNTGELFF
TRBJ1-2,TRBV7-9,NA,NA,TGTGCCAGCAGCTCACTGCAGGGCGACTATGGCTACACCTTC,CASSSLQGDYGYTF
TRBJ2-1,TRBV7-2,NA,NA,TGTGCCAGCAGCTTAGACTGGGGGCCCTATGAGCAGTTCTTC,CASSLDWGPYEQFF
TRBJ2-2,TRBV7-6,NA,NA,TGTGCGAGCAGACGGGCCTCCATCACCGGGGAGCTGTTTTTT,CASRRASITGELFF
TRBJ1-4,TRBV27,NA,TRBD1,TGTGCCAGCAGCCCCGGGCCCCTACGGGACAGGGCCTGGGGGGAAAAACTGTTTTTT,CASSPGPLRDRAWGEKLFF
TRBJ2-7,TRBV5-1,NA,NA,TGCGCCAGCAGCTCGGACGTACCACCCTACGAGCAGTACTTC,CASSSDVPPYEQYF
TRBJ2-2,TRBV28,NA,TRBD2,TGTGCCAGCAGTTTGGGACTAGCGGACACCGGGGAGCTGTTTTTT,CASSLGLADTGELFF
TRBJ1-4,TRBV7-6,once,TRBD1,TGTGCCAGCAGCTTGGGGACAGCCGGAAAACTGTTTTTT,CASSLGTAGKLFF
TRBJ2-1,TRBV7-2,NA,NA,TGTGCCAGCAGCGGGGGCAGGAGCTCCTACAATGAGCAGTTCTTC,CASSGGRSSYNEQFF
TRBJ1-1,TRBV6-4,NA,TRBD1,TGTGCCAGCAGGCACGGGACAGGGGACACTGAAGCTTTCTTT,CASRHGTGDTEAFF
TRBJ2-5,TRBV28,NA,NA,TGTGCCAGCAGTTTAGGGGGGATGGGCCAAGAGACCCAGTACTTC,CASSLGGMGQETQYF